Each of the 23 T cell receptor beta chains below was sequenced from the same sample in a study of long-term antiretroviral therapy in people with HIV. A v3.0 immunoSEQ assay was performed at survey level. Sequenced by immunoSEQ multiplex PCR; TCRdb stores in-frame clones only, minus some. This table holds nearly 30,000 clones, 90% found once. Specimen: unsorted PBMCs, collected 3.2 years before starting antiretroviral therapy. The receptors stem from a man aged 45-65 years with HIV.

The rearrangement links TRBV15 to TRBJ2-1; 9 nucleotides match TRBD1. Trimming took 9 bases from V and 5 from J; bases not matched to a gene: 5. Germline V gene data show CDR1 as LNHNV and CDR2 as YYDKDF (reference sequence). This CDR3 is 13 amino acids long. CDR3 protein: CATGQGQNNEQFF. The DNA of the CDR3 is TGTGCCACGGGACAGGGTCAAAACAATGAGCAGTTCTTC.

The chain combines TRBV19 with TRBJ2-3; D unclear. Germline V gene data show CDR1 as LNHDA and CDR2 as SQIVND (reference sequence). V was cut by 6 bases and J by 7 bases, with 17 bases left in between. The CDR3 runs to 14 residues. CDR3 sequence: CASSLSRLGNTQYF. As DNA, the CDR3 is TGTGCCAGTAGCCTCAGTCGGTTGGGGAATACGCAGTATTTT.

V is TRBV7-9 and J is TRBJ2-2; 7 bases fit TRBD1. V was pared by 4 bases and J by 3 bases, with 5 bases of the junction left unmatched. In germline, CDR1 is SEHNR, CDR2 FQNEAQ (reference sequence). The CDR3 is 15 amino acids. CDR3 DNA: TGTGCCAGCAGCTCCCGGGACAGATACACCGGGGAGCTGTTTTTT. Translated: CASSSRDRYTGELFF.

The chain has TRBV5-1 and TRBJ1-2; 7 bases map to TRBD1. The CDR3 runs 13 residues. Trimming cost V 5 bases and J 4 bases; bases outside gene matches: 5. Looked up from germline, CDR1 is SGHRS and CDR2 is YFSETQ. The CDR3 is CASRQGLIYGYTF. The CDR3 DNA sequence: TGCGCCAGCAGACAGGGGCTTATCTATGGCTACACCTTC.

The V and J genes are TRBV11-1 and TRBJ2-5; D is uncertain. Germline loops: CDR1 SGHAT, CDR2 FQDESV (reference sequence). The CDR3 has 12 residues. V lost 4 bases and J lost 6, with 9 bases in between. The CDR3 sequence: CASSSQLKTQYF. DNA for the CDR3: TGTGCCAGCAGCTCCCAACTGAAGACCCAGTACTTC.

V usage is TRBV7-3 and J usage is TRBJ2-7; D remains ambiguous. This CDR3 comprises 13 residues. V lost 0 bases, J lost 3 bases, and 6 bases lay in between. Germline V gene lookup returns CDR1 SGHTA and CDR2 FQGTGA. Here the CDR3 DNA reads TGTGCCAGCAGCTTAACTCCTAGCTACGAGCAGTACTTC. This codes for CASSLTPSYEQYF.

V is TRBV6-5 and J is TRBJ1-1; D may be TRBD1 (6 bases). The V gene lost 6 bases and the J gene lost 1 base, with 12 bases spanning the gap. This CDR3 comprises 14 residues. Per germline, CDR1 MNHEY and CDR2 SVGAGI. CDR3 nucleotides: TGTGCCAGCAGATCCGGGACAAGGAACACTGAAGCTTTCTTT. Amino acids: CASRSGTRNTEAFF.

The V call is TRBV7-8, the J call TRBJ1-1; D is undetermined. The germline gives CDR1 SGHVS, CDR2 FQNEAQ. The CDR3 loop spans 13 amino acids. V shed 7 bases and J shed 0 bases, with 9 bases lying between them. The CDR3 region is CASTGSMNTEAFF. The DNA for the CDR3 is TGTGCCAGCACGGGGTCCATGAACACTGAAGCTTTCTTT.

This chain uses TRBV6-5 with TRBJ1-3; possibly TRBD1 for D (6 bases). This CDR3 has 14 amino acids. The germline V and J ends were trimmed by 3 bases and 4 bases, with 10 bases remaining between them. Germline values: CDR1 MNHEY, CDR2 SVGAGI. Here the CDR3 reads CASSYRDRGNTIYF. Written as DNA, the CDR3 is TGTGCCAGCAGTTATAGAGACAGGGGAAACACCATATATTTT.

V is TRBV7-9 and J is TRBJ1-2, with D possibly matching TRBD1 (5 bases). Per germline, CDR1 SEHNR and CDR2 FQNEAQ (reference sequence). The CDR3 runs 15 residues. Deletions cut 5 bases from V and 5 bases from J, with 18 bases between. Here the CDR3 DNA reads TGTGCCAGCAGCGACCGAGATGCGGGGGGATATGGCTACACCTTC. Its translation is CASSDRDAGGYGYTF.

The chain couples TRBV5-4 to TRBJ1-1, with a tentative D call TRBD1 (5 bases). Germline assignment: CDR1 SGHNT and CDR2 YYREEE (reference sequence). The CDR3 is 14 residues long. V was pared by 2 bases and J by 5 bases, with 13 bases between. CDR3 sequence (DNA): TGTGCCAGCAGCTTAGGGGTCCGCTGGACTGAAGCTTTCTTT. Translated, it gives CASSLGVRWTEAFF. Full variable domain (outside the CDR3, taken from reference TRBV5-4 and TRBJ1-1): ETGVTQSPTHLIKTRGQQVTLRCSSQSGHNTVSWYQQALGQGPQFIFQYYREEENGRGNFPPRFSGLQFPNYSSELNVNALELDDSALYLCASSLGVRWTEAFFGQGTRLTVV.

V usage is TRBV7-2 and J usage is TRBJ2-2; D is perhaps TRBD1 or TRBD2 (6 bases each). V gave up 0 bases and J gave up 2 bases, with 10 bases separating them. The germline CDR1 and CDR2 sequences are SGHTA and FQGNSA. CDR3 length: 16 residues. The CDR3: CASSLAGGLNTGELFF. As DNA, the CDR3 is TGTGCCAGCAGCTTAGCGGGGGGCCTCAACACCGGGGAGCTGTTTTTT.

The chain joins TRBV5-4 to TRBJ1-2; 10 bases map to TRBD1. Germline V lookup: CDR1 SGHNT, CDR2 YYREEE (reference sequence). Trimming at V came to 4 bases and at J to 3 bases, leaving 6 bases not matched to a gene. This CDR3 is 15 amino acids long. CDR3 DNA sequence: TGTGCCAGCAGCAAAAGGACAGGGGGGGACTATGGCTACACCTTC. This codes for CASSKRTGGDYGYTF.

J is TRBJ1-1 and V is TRBV19; D might be TRBD1 (5 bases). This CDR3 is built from 16 residues. Trimming took off 3 bases at V and 0 bases at J, with 14 bases between the two ends. Germline CDR1 LNHDA, CDR2 SQIVND (reference sequence). This chain's CDR3 is CASSILTTDMNTEAFF. CDR3 coding DNA: TGTGCCAGTAGTATCCTCACGACAGACATGAACACTGAAGCTTTCTTT. Full variable domain (remainder filled in from reference TRBV19 and TRBJ1-1): DGGITQSPKYLFRKEGQNVTLSCEQNLNHDAMYWYRQDPGQGLRLIYYSQIVNDFQKGDIAEGYSVSREKKESFPLTVTSAQKNPTAFYLCASSILTTDMNTEAFFGQGTRLTVV.

This chain joins TRBV27 and TRBJ2-7; 10 bases align to TRBD1. J gave up 4 bases and V 7 bases, and 13 bases lay outside the gene matches. The germline gives CDR1 MNHEY, CDR2 SMNVEV (reference sequence). CDR3 length equals 16 residues. This CDR3 is CASNSGPGQGRYEQYF. As DNA, the CDR3 is TGTGCCAGCAACTCCGGCCCGGGACAGGGGAGGTACGAGCAGTACTTC.

This clone has only one observation. This chain connects TRBV28 to TRBJ2-7, with 9 bases fitting TRBD2. The length of the CDR3 is 16 residues. Germline V CDR1 and CDR2: MDHEN, SYDVKM. V dropped 5 bases and J dropped 4; count of bases not matched to a gene: 12. Written as DNA, the CDR3 is TGTGCCAGCAGTCAAATTAGCGGGAGCACCCCATACGAGCAGTACTTC. As protein: CASSQISGSTPYEQYF.

The J gene is TRBJ1-2, the V gene TRBV21-1. TRBV21-1 is deemed a pseudogene. The CDR3 is made up of 16 amino acids. The CDR3 loop is CASSNAGGPPNYGYTF. The CDR3 DNA reads TGTGCCAGCAGCAATGCCGGAGGGCCGCCTAACTATGGCTACACCTTC.

This chain joins TRBV7-9 and TRBJ1-1; D might be TRBD1 (5 bases). Trimming took off 1 base at V and 1 base at J, with 16 bases between the two ends. The germline V gene has CDR1 SEHNR and CDR2 FQNEAQ (reference sequence). The CDR3 runs 17 residues. The CDR3 DNA sequence: TGTGCCAGCAGCTTAGAGGGACCCCTCTGGAGGAACACTGAAGCTTTCTTT. Translating gives CASSLEGPLWRNTEAFF.

V gene TRBV6-5 combines with J gene TRBJ2-7; possibly TRBD1 for D (5 bases). The CDR3 consists of 15 residues. Germline lookup yields CDR1 MNHEY and CDR2 SVGAGI. V lost 2 bases and J lost 1, with 12 bases in between. CDR3 in amino acids: CASSYGSQGSYEQYF. The CDR3 bases are TGTGCCAGCAGTTACGGTAGCCAGGGATCCTACGAGCAGTACTTC.

Comment on this clone: This sample also contains other DNA sequences that code for the same CDR3. This chain uses TRBV9 with TRBJ1-1, with TRBD1 identical over 8 bases. J was trimmed by 0 bases and V by 3 bases; bases with no gene match: 4. This CDR3 has 15 residues. CDR1 is SGDLS, CDR2 YYNGEE, per germline. In DNA, the CDR3 is TGTGCCAGCAGCGCATACAGGGGGATGAACACTGAAGCTTTCTTT. It is translated as CASSAYRGMNTEAFF.

This chain joins TRBV28 and TRBJ2-3; a possible D gene is TRBD1 (5 bases). The CDR3 has 14 residues. Germline V lookup: CDR1 MDHEN, CDR2 SYDVKM. The V end lost 7 bases, the J end lost 5 bases, and 16 bases lay between the germline ends. The CDR3 nucleotides are TGTGCCAGCAAAAGGACCTATCAGGGAGATACGCAGTATTTT. This translates into CASKRTYQGDTQYF.

The V and J genes are TRBV5-5 and TRBJ2-3, with D tentatively TRBD2 (7 bases). Deletions cut 4 bases from V and 4 bases from J, with 16 bases between. Germline-derived CDR1 and CDR2 are SGHKS and YYEKEE (reference sequence). The CDR3 covers 15 residues. The CDR3 DNA reads TGTGCCAGCAGCCTAATCGGGGGGCGCTCAGATACGCAGTATTTT. Protein sequence: CASSLIGGRSDTQYF.

The rearrangement uses TRBV5-1 and TRBJ2-7; tentative D call: TRBD1 (5 bases). Germline lookup yields CDR1 SGHRS and CDR2 YFSETQ. This CDR3 region has 15 residues. Trimming stripped 5 bases from V and 0 bases from J, with 15 bases between. The CDR3 reads CASSFTGLVSYEQYF. The CDR3 DNA is TGCGCCAGCAGTTTCACAGGTCTGGTCTCCTACGAGCAGTACTTC.